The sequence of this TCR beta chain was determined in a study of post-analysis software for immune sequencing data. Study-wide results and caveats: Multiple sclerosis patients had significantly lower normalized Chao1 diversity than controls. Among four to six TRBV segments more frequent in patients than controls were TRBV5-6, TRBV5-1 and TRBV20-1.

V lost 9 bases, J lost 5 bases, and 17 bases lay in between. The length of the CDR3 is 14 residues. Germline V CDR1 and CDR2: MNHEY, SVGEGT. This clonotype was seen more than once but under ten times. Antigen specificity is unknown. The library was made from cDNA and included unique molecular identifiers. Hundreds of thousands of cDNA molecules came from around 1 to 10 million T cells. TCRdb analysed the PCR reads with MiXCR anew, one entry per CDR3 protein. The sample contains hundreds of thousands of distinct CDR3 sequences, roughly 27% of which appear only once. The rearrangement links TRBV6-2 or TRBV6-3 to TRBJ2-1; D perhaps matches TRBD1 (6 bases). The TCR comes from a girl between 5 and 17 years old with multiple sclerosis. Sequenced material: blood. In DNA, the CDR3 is TGTGCCAGTCCACCTGAGGACAGTGACAATGAGCAGTTCTTC. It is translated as CASPPEDSDNEQFF.